This passage covers 26 T cell receptor beta chains from one sample sequenced in a study of cytomegalovirus exposure and HLA in healthy donors. PCR amplification relied on 60 Vbeta primers (plus 13 Jbeta primers). Sequenced by immunoSEQ multiplex PCR; TCRdb stores in-frame clones only, minus some. This sample has approximately 190,000 clones, with 84% found just once. The sequencing sample was made of PBMCs. These receptors were collected from a boy aged 10-17 years in good health and CMV-seronegative.

The chain has TRBV6-4 and TRBJ1-6; D not resolved. V dropped 5 bases and J dropped 7 bases, with 18 bases sitting between them. The CDR3 loop spans 16 amino acids. Germline V gives CDR1 MRHNA, CDR2 SNTAGT. The CDR3: CASSLLAGVKNSPLHF. Written as DNA, the CDR3 is TGTGCCAGCAGTCTCCTTGCCGGAGTAAAAAATTCACCCCTCCACTTT.

V gene TRBV5-4 combines with J gene TRBJ1-2; 7 bases fit TRBD1. CDR3 size: 14 residues. V trimming: 1 base; J trimming: 2 bases; junction bases outside the gene matches: 2. Germline CDR1 SGHNT, CDR2 YYREEE (reference sequence). CDR3 nucleotides: TGTGCCAGCAGCTTGCCAGGGGGGAACTATGGCTACACCTTC. Protein: CASSLPGGNYGYTF.

CDR3 DNA sequence: TGCGCCAGCAGCTTCGGGAACACTGAAGCTTTCTTT. Residues: CASSFGNTEAFF. The chain recombines TRBV5-1 with TRBJ1-1; no clear D. The CDR3 runs 12 residues. From germline, CDR1 is SGHRS and CDR2 YFSETQ. The germline V and J ends were trimmed by 2 bases and 1 base, with 3 bases remaining between them.

This clone appeared a single time. J is TRBJ2-7 and V is TRBV2; D is unclear. Germline lookup yields CDR1 SNHLY and CDR2 FYNNEI. The CDR3 is 13 residues long. V was trimmed by 6 bases and J by 6 bases, leaving 15 bases between them. The CDR3 sequence: CASRASVGTEQYF. The DNA for the CDR3 is TGTGCCAGCAGGGCCAGCGTTGGAACCGAGCAGTACTTC.

This chain uses TRBV15 with TRBJ1-3; D unresolved. V was trimmed by 5 bases and J by 0 bases, leaving 20 bases between them. This CDR3 region has 18 residues. Germline CDR1 reads LNHNV; CDR2 reads YYDKDF (reference sequence). This chain's CDR3 is CATSEPRRTSNSGNTIYF. For the CDR3, the DNA is TGTGCCACCAGCGAGCCCAGGCGAACCTCAAACTCTGGAAACACCATATATTTT.

This chain joins TRBV28 and TRBJ2-1; 7 bases align to TRBD1. V gave up 1 base and J gave up 5 bases; unmatched junction bases: 5. The CDR3 length is 15 residues. Germline V gene data show CDR1 as MDHEN and CDR2 as SYDVKM. CDR3 DNA: TGTGCCAGCAGTTTATCGGGACAGCTAAACAATGAGCAGTTCTTC. As protein: CASSLSGQLNNEQFF.

The J gene is TRBJ2-5, the V gene TRBV9, with a tentative D call TRBD1 (6 bases). Germline values: CDR1 SGDLS, CDR2 YYNGEE. Trimming shortened V by 1 base and J by 5 bases, and 15 bases separated the two germline ends. The CDR3 runs to 15 residues. The CDR3 is CASSVQSGAGETQYF. CDR3 bases: TGTGCCAGCAGCGTACAGTCAGGGGCCGGGGAGACCCAGTACTTC.

The chain links TRBV6-4 to TRBJ2-2; a possible D gene is TRBD1 (6 bases). Germline CDR1 is MRHNA and CDR2 is SNTAGT. The CDR3 totals 13 residues. V shed 6 bases and J shed 4 bases, with 9 bases lying between them. CDR3 DNA: TGTGCCAGCAGCAGGGGCCTCACCGGGGAGCTGTTTTTT. This translates into CASSRGLTGELFF.

V gene TRBV9 combines with J gene TRBJ1-1, with TRBD1 matching 7 bases. J gave up 2 bases and V 4 bases, and 8 bases lay outside the gene matches. In germline, CDR1 is SGDLS, CDR2 YYNGEE. This CDR3 spans 15 amino acids. The CDR3 nucleotides are TGTGCCAGCAGCAGATCGGGACAGTTAAACACTGAAGCTTTCTTT. Translation: CASSRSGQLNTEAFF.

The chain combines TRBV7-6 with TRBJ2-7; a possible D gene is TRBD1 (6 bases). The CDR3 totals 16 residues. In germline, CDR1 is SGHVS, CDR2 FNYEAQ. Trimming left V 4 bases short and J 0 bases short, with 16 bases between. CDR3 DNA sequence: TGTGCCAGCAGCTCCGGACAGAGTGCGAGCTCCTACGAGCAGTACTTC. Protein product: CASSSGQSASSYEQYF.

V is TRBV19 and J is TRBJ1-5; 10 bases line up with TRBD1. Germline V CDR1 and CDR2: LNHDA, SQIVND (reference sequence). Trimming cost V 5 bases and J 4 bases; bases outside gene matches: 8. The CDR3 spans 16 residues. As DNA, the CDR3 is TGTGCCAGTAGTTCCCGCGGGACAGGGGAAAATCAGCCCCAGCATTTT. It translates to CASSSRGTGENQPQHF.

Only a few counts were recorded for this clone. The V gene is TRBV5-1, the J gene TRBJ1-5; D not certain. This CDR3 contains 14 residues. The germline V gene has CDR1 SGHRS and CDR2 YFSETQ. V dropped 4 bases and J dropped 0 bases, with 8 bases sitting between them. CDR3 DNA sequence: TGCGCCAGCAGCGAGTTCGATAGCAATCAGCCCCAGCATTTT. It codes for CASSEFDSNQPQHF.

This sequence joins TRBV5-6 and TRBJ2-7, with 14 nucleotides matching TRBD2. Germline assignment: CDR1 SGHDT and CDR2 YYEEEE. The CDR3 is 16 residues long. V shed 3 bases and J 3 bases; nucleotides not matched to a gene: 5. CDR3: CASSSGTSGGLYEQYF. The CDR3 coding sequence is TGTGCCAGCAGCTCCGGGACTAGCGGGGGCCTCTACGAGCAGTACTTC.

This clone was seen a few times. The same CDR3 arises from other DNA sequences in this sample as well. This chain joins TRBV5-4 and TRBJ2-7; 7 bases are a match to TRBD2. From germline, CDR1 is SGHNT and CDR2 YYREEE (reference sequence). V trimming: 5 bases; J trimming: 4 bases; junction bases outside the gene matches: 6. This CDR3 spans 13 amino acids. As DNA, the CDR3 is TGTGCCAGCAGTCCTAGCGGAGGGTACGAGCAGTACTTC. Its protein is CASSPSGGYEQYF.

This clone was recorded only once. The chain employs TRBV27 and TRBJ2-1, with a weak D call TRBD1 (6 bases). The CDR3 consists of 16 residues. The germline V gene encodes CDR1 MNHEY and CDR2 SMNVEV (reference sequence). Trimming stripped 5 bases from V and 5 bases from J, with 19 bases between. CDR3 region: CASSDLDSVVNNEQFF. CDR3 coding DNA: TGTGCCAGCAGTGACCTGGACAGCGTCGTTAACAATGAGCAGTTCTTC.

This clone was counted a single time. This sequence joins TRBV7-3 and TRBJ2-1, with D possibly matching TRBD1 (6 bases). The germline V and J ends were trimmed by 5 bases and 6 bases, with 14 bases remaining between them. CDR1 and CDR2 (germline): SGHTA, FQGTGA. CDR3 length: 14 amino acids. The CDR3 loop reads CASSTGTPINEQFF. The CDR3 nucleotides read TGTGCCAGCAGCACCGGGACACCCATCAATGAGCAGTTCTTC.

V is TRBV4-2 and J is TRBJ2-2; D is uncertain. Trimming stripped 1 base from V and 8 bases from J, with 14 bases between. CDR3 length equals 15 residues. Germline V gene lookup returns CDR1 LGHNA and CDR2 YNFKEQ. CDR3 sequence (DNA): TGTGCCAGCAGCCAAGCCGTCCGGAGTGGAGGGGAGCTGTTTTTT. Translating gives CASSQAVRSGGELFF.

V and J are TRBV13 and TRBJ2-7; 8 bases map to TRBD1. Germline V gene lookup returns CDR1 PRHDT and CDR2 FYEKMQ (reference sequence). The CDR3 consists of 12 residues. With V trimmed by 6 bases and J by 6 bases, 4 bases remained unmatched. CDR3: CASRTGDGEQYF. The CDR3, as DNA: TGTGCCAGCAGGACAGGGGACGGCGAGCAGTACTTC.

The V and J genes are TRBV14 and TRBJ2-6; 10 nucleotides agree with TRBD1. This CDR3 is 16 amino acids long. V lost 4 bases, J lost 4 bases, and 4 bases stayed unmatched. The germline V gene has CDR1 SGHDN and CDR2 FVKESK. CDR3 in amino acids: CASSRQGAAGANVLTF. In DNA form, the CDR3 reads TGTGCCAGCAGCCGACAGGGGGCAGCAGGGGCCAACGTCCTGACTTTC.

The chain carries TRBV5-1 and TRBJ2-1, with D hard to call. CDR3 length equals 14 residues. The germline V gene encodes CDR1 SGHRS and CDR2 YFSETQ. The V end was cut by 3 bases, the J end by 7 bases, with 14 bases between. As DNA, the CDR3 is TGCGCCAGCAGCTCCCAGGTATTGGGTAATGAGCAGTTCTTC. Its protein is CASSSQVLGNEQFF.

The rearrangement links TRBV10-3 to TRBJ2-6, with D possibly being TRBD2 (5 bases). The germline V and J ends were trimmed by 5 bases and 2 bases, with 13 bases remaining between them. From germline, CDR1 is ENHRY and CDR2 SYGVKD. The CDR3 spans 16 residues. The CDR3 DNA reads as TGTGCCATCAGTACAACGAGGGTGGCTGGGGCCAACGTCCTGACTTTC. It is translated as CAISTTRVAGANVLTF.

This chain uses TRBV19 with TRBJ2-6, with D perhaps matching TRBD2 (5 bases). This CDR3 contains 16 residues. The V gene's germline CDR1 is LNHDA and CDR2 SQIVND (reference sequence). V lost 8 bases and J lost 4, with 18 bases in between. The CDR3 reads CASGSALGSGANVLTF. DNA for the CDR3: TGTGCCAGTGGGAGTGCGCTAGGTTCCGGGGCCAACGTCCTGACTTTC.

This rearrangement joins TRBV7-2 to TRBJ1-1; TRBD1 matches 7 bases. After removal of 6 bases from V and 7 bases from J, the junction contained 8 bases not matched to a gene. The length of the CDR3 is 13 residues. Germline V gene sequence: CDR1 SGHTA, CDR2 FQGNSA. The CDR3 region is CASSWDQGGEAFF. In nucleotides, the CDR3 is TGTGCCAGCAGTTGGGACCAGGGGGGTGAAGCTTTCTTT.

The V call is TRBV7-2, the J call TRBJ2-7; weak D call: TRBD2 (6 bases). The CDR3 has 15 residues. V was pared by 6 bases and J by 0 bases, with 15 bases between. Germline loops: CDR1 SGHTA, CDR2 FQGNSA. The DNA of the CDR3 is TGTGCCAGCAGACCGGGACTCTTGAGCTCCTACGAGCAGTACTTC. Translating it yields CASRPGLLSSYEQYF.

The chain joins TRBV5-4 to TRBJ2-7, with 8 bases identical to TRBD2. Germline CDR1 is SGHNT and CDR2 is YYREEE (reference sequence). Trimming took 4 bases from V and 5 from J; bases not matched to a gene: 5. This CDR3 region has 13 residues. DNA of the CDR3: TGTGCCAGCAGCCCCACGGGGGGGGACGAGCAGTACTTC. Encoded protein: CASSPTGGDEQYF. Using reference TRBV5-4 and TRBJ2-7 for the parts outside the CDR3, the full variable domain is ETGVTQSPTHLIKTRGQQVTLRCSSQSGHNTVSWYQQALGQGPQFIFQYYREEENGRGNFPPRFSGLQFPNYSSELNVNALELDDSALYLCASSPTGGDEQYFGPGTRLTVT.

The chain employs TRBV15 and TRBJ1-4; D ambiguous. This CDR3 spans 12 amino acids. Between the trimmed V and J ends, which lost 5 bases and 13 bases, there was a span of 14 bases. Germline V lookup: CDR1 LNHNV, CDR2 YYDKDF (reference sequence). The CDR3 here is CATSPLGEGLFF. The CDR3 region has the DNA TGTGCCACCAGCCCCCTCGGGGAGGGACTGTTTTTT.